This T cell receptor beta chain was profiled in a study of blood T cell repertoires in COVID-19. In the study overall: The analysed material was cDNA or gDNA that came from T cells, B-cell-depleted T cells, or PBMCs.

Assay used: immunoSEQ multiplex PCR; TCRdb lists only in-frame clones, some missing. This sample carries about 160,000 clones, about 84% of them seen once, and the ten largest clones take around 6%. Participants were aged about 18 to 100 years from approximately 23 US areas. This CDR3 region has 14 residues. Trimming cost V 2 bases and J 4 bases; bases outside gene matches: 3. In germline, CDR1 is SEHNR, CDR2 FQNEAQ (reference sequence). The specimen sequenced was PBMCs or T cells enriched from blood (not recorded which). The sequence was obtained from a woman in her 40s with acute COVID-19. This rearrangement joins TRBV7-9 to TRBJ2-5; TRBD2 aligns across 8 bases. This chain's CDR3 is CASSLSGGRETQYF. The CDR3 bases are TGTGCCAGCAGCTTAAGCGGGGGCCGAGAGACCCAGTACTTC.